The 26 T cell receptor beta chains given below trace back to one sample, sequenced in a study of sequential checkpoint blockade in melanoma. Measured with immunoSEQ multiplex PCR; TCRdb has only the in-frame clones, and not every one. The sample shows roughly 28,000 clones, 77% of them seen only once. Noted treatment: randomized to nivolumab then ipilimumab (arm A) or the reverse (arm B). Sequenced material: CD8+ T cells sorted from blood (inferred from file names), taken from a patient given nivolumab and ipilimumab in sequence. These receptors originate from a human donor with melanoma.

The chain carries TRBV28 and TRBJ2-7; tentatively, D is TRBD1 (5 bases). V lost 6 bases and J lost 2, with 14 bases in between. Germline loops: CDR1 MDHEN, CDR2 SYDVKM. The CDR3 consists of 14 residues. The DNA for the CDR3 is TGTGCCAGCAGAAGGACATTCGAAGCCTACGAGCAGTACTTC. It yields the protein CASRRTFEAYEQYF.

The chain recombines TRBV19 with TRBJ1-5; D not certain. This CDR3 contains 14 residues. From germline, CDR1 is LNHDA and CDR2 SQIVND (reference sequence). With 1 base removed from V and 0 bases from J, the gap between germline ends came to 4 bases. CDR3 bases: TGTGCCAGTAGTATAGCCCATAGCAATCAGCCCCAGCATTTT. Residues: CASSIAHSNQPQHF.

This chain connects TRBV5-4 to TRBJ1-2; TRBD1 aligns across 7 bases. This CDR3 spans 14 amino acids. Germline trimming cut 3 bases from V and 4 bases from J; bases unmatched to any gene: 6. Germline CDR1 and CDR2: SGHNT and YYREEE (reference sequence). The CDR3 DNA is TGTGCCAGCAGCTATGACAGGGCAGTCTATGGCTACACCTTC. Translation: CASSYDRAVYGYTF.

This CDR3 is CASSHGQGNPHTGELFF. In DNA form, the CDR3 reads TGTGCCAGCAGTCACGGACAGGGGAATCCTCACACCGGGGAGCTGTTTTTT. This chain uses TRBV2 with TRBJ2-2; TRBD1 agrees at 9 bases. This CDR3 has 17 amino acids. Germline lookup yields CDR1 SNHLY and CDR2 FYNNEI. V shed 5 bases and J 3 bases; nucleotides not matched to a gene: 10.

The chain carries TRBV27 and TRBJ2-7; possibly TRBD1 for D (6 bases). This CDR3 contains 16 residues. Germline CDR1 and CDR2: MNHEY and SMNVEV (reference sequence). V was trimmed by 6 bases and J by 2 bases, leaving 20 bases between them. The CDR3 loop reads CASSQSSGTFPYEQYF. CDR3 DNA: TGTGCCAGCAGCCAAAGTTCCGGGACATTCCCCTACGAGCAGTACTTC.

The chain has TRBV4-2 and TRBJ2-2; D possibly corresponds to TRBD2 (5 bases). Germline CDR1 LGHNA, CDR2 YNFKEQ. CDR3 length equals 15 residues. The V and J ends lost 1 base and 5 bases respectively, with 11 bases between them. The CDR3 coding sequence is TGTGCCAGCAGCCAAGCGGAGGTTTTTACCGGGGAGCTGTTTTTT. Translation gives CASSQAEVFTGELFF.

The chain has TRBV27 and TRBJ2-1; no clear D gene. The CDR3 runs 13 residues. V shed 2 bases and J shed 6 bases, with 8 bases lying between them. Germline V lookup: CDR1 MNHEY, CDR2 SMNVEV (reference sequence). CDR3 residues: CASSLSVSNEQFF. DNA of the CDR3: TGTGCCAGCAGTTTAAGTGTTAGCAATGAGCAGTTCTTC.

The J gene is TRBJ2-2, the V gene TRBV7-9, with D possibly TRBD2 on 6 matching bases. Germline V gene lookup returns CDR1 SEHNR and CDR2 FQNEAQ (reference sequence). CDR3 length: 15 amino acids. Trimming cost V 4 bases and J 5 bases, with 14 bases left between them. The CDR3 DNA follows: TGTGCCAGCAGCTCCTCCGCGGGGTGGACCGGGGAGCTGTTTTTT. This sequence encodes CASSSSAGWTGELFF. Complete variable domain (other parts from reference TRBV7-9 and TRBJ2-2): DTGVSQNPRHKITKRGQNVTFRCDPISEHNRLYWYRQTLGQGPEFLTYFQNEAQLEKSRLLSDRFSAERPKGSFSTLEIQRTEQGDSAMYLCASSSSAGWTGELFFGEGSRLTVL.

This clone is deemed medium-sized. The rearrangement links TRBV21-1 to TRBJ2-4; TRBD1, as called in the table, went unchecked against the DNA. TRBV21-1 is assigned pseudogene status. This CDR3 has 23 amino acids. CDR3 region: CASSKSKSPGQGGRQGTKNIQYF. The CDR3 DNA follows: TGTGCCAGCAGCAAATCAAAGTCCCCGGGACAGGGCGGACGGCAAGGAACCAAAAACATTCAGTACTTC.

This chain uses TRBV9 with TRBJ2-1; a possible D gene is TRBD2 (5 bases). Germline-derived CDR1 and CDR2 are SGDLS and YYNGEE. The germline V and J ends were trimmed by 0 bases and 0 bases, with 16 bases remaining between them. The CDR3 has 18 amino acids. The CDR3 region has the DNA TGTGCCAGCAGCGTAGTCGATGGTGGAGAGGGCTCCTACAATGAGCAGTTCTTC. Amino acid sequence: CASSVVDGGEGSYNEQFF.

This clone was seen a handful of times. The rearrangement uses TRBV7-9 and TRBJ2-7, with D uncertain. The CDR3 is made up of 12 amino acids. V gave up 5 bases and J gave up 2 bases, with 7 bases separating them. Germline-derived CDR1 and CDR2 are SEHNR and FQNEAQ (reference sequence). CDR3 amino acids: CASSQGAYEQYF. In DNA, the CDR3 is TGTGCCAGCAGCCAAGGAGCCTACGAGCAGTACTTC.

This rearrangement joins TRBV4-1 to TRBJ2-7; D possibly corresponds to TRBD1 (5 bases). Germline values: CDR1 MGHRA, CDR2 YSYEKL. The CDR3 is made up of 14 amino acids. Trimming pared 1 base from V and 5 bases from J, leaving 12 bases between. DNA for the CDR3: TGCGCCAGCAGCCAAGCCGAAGGGGTTGACGAGCAGTACTTC. This gives the protein CASSQAEGVDEQYF.

The rearrangement links TRBV6-1 to TRBJ1-4; D uncertain. The CDR3 covers 15 residues. Germline values: CDR1 MNHNS, CDR2 SASEGT. The V and J ends lost 2 bases and 5 bases respectively, with 12 bases between them. The CDR3 spells CASSETGFFNEKLFF. CDR3 in DNA: TGTGCCAGCAGTGAAACGGGATTCTTCAATGAAAAACTGTTTTTT.

V usage is TRBV19 and J usage is TRBJ1-2; 9 bases line up with TRBD1. CDR1 and CDR2 from the germline V gene are LNHDA and SQIVND (reference sequence). V lost 4 bases to trimming and J lost 4 bases; unmatched junction nucleotides: 22. This CDR3 is 20 amino acids long. The CDR3, as DNA: TGTGCCAGTAGTAGTCCCCTCGCCCGGGACAGGGCCTTCCCGGCCTATGGCTACACCTTC. Its protein is CASSSPLARDRAFPAYGYTF.

The chain couples TRBV29-1 to TRBJ2-5; D may be TRBD2 (6 bases). V was clipped by 6 bases and J by 0 bases, with 8 bases between them. Germline CDR1 and CDR2: SQVTM and ANQGSEA. The CDR3 spans 12 residues. The CDR3 sequence is CSVWTNQETQYF. CDR3 coding DNA: TGCAGCGTGTGGACTAACCAAGAGACCCAGTACTTC.

The rearrangement joins TRBV5-1 to TRBJ2-7; D not resolved. Trimming pared 0 bases from V and 1 base from J, leaving 11 bases between. The CDR3 consists of 15 residues. Germline CDR1 and CDR2: SGHRS and YFSETQ. The chain's CDR3 is CASSLAPGESYEQYF. Written as DNA, the CDR3 is TGCGCCAGCAGCTTGGCGCCAGGCGAGTCCTACGAGCAGTACTTC. The complete variable domain, with remaining parts taken from reference TRBV5-1 and TRBJ2-7, reads KAGVTQTPRYLIKTRGQQVTLSCSPISGHRSVSWYQQTPGQGLQFLFEYFSETQRNKGNFPGRFSGRQFSNSRSEMNVSTLELGDSALYLCASSLAPGESYEQYFGPGTRLTVT.

The V call is TRBV4-2, the J call TRBJ2-2; D is possibly TRBD1 (5 bases). The CDR3 extends over 15 amino acids. The germline V gene has CDR1 LGHNA and CDR2 YNFKEQ. V dropped 1 base and J dropped 2 bases, with 8 bases sitting between them. The CDR3 region has the DNA TGTGCCAGCAGCCAAGTGACAGAAAACACCGGGGAGCTGTTTTTT. Translated, it gives CASSQVTENTGELFF.

The chain has TRBV2 and TRBJ2-1; 7 bases align to TRBD2. CDR1 and CDR2 from the germline V gene are SNHLY and FYNNEI. The trim removed 8 bases at V and 2 bases at J, leaving 9 bases unmatched. CDR3 length equals 15 residues. DNA for the CDR3: TGTGCCAGCGCAACCTATCGGGGGGCCTACAATGAGCAGTTCTTC. It encodes CASATYRGAYNEQFF.

This rearrangement joins TRBV6-1 to TRBJ2-1, with TRBD1 as a possible D gene (6 bases). V shed 3 bases and J shed 0 bases, with 12 bases lying between them. Germline values: CDR1 MNHNS, CDR2 SASEGT. This CDR3 region has 16 residues. The DNA of the CDR3 is TGTGCCAGCAGTGACGGACAGTCATACTCCTACAATGAGCAGTTCTTC. Its translation is CASSDGQSYSYNEQFF.

The rearrangement links TRBV11-2 to TRBJ2-7; 7 bases map to TRBD2. With V trimmed by 1 base and J by 5 bases, 5 bases remained unmatched. Germline CDR1 and CDR2: SGHAT and FQNNGV. This CDR3 is 14 amino acids long. The CDR3: CASSLGAGSNEQYF. The CDR3 nucleotides are TGTGCCAGCAGCTTAGGAGCGGGAAGCAACGAGCAGTACTTC. Complete variable domain (other parts from reference TRBV11-2 and TRBJ2-7): EAGVAQSPRYKIIEKRQSVAFWCNPISGHATLYWYQQILGQGPKLLIQFQNNGVVDDSQLPKDRFSAERLKGVDSTLKIQPAKLEDSAVYLCASSLGAGSNEQYFGPGTRLTVT.

The chain couples TRBV11-2 to TRBJ2-1; TRBD2 might be the D (6 bases). This CDR3 comprises 15 residues. The V gene's germline CDR1 is SGHAT and CDR2 FQNNGV. V was cut by 2 bases and J by 5 bases, with 13 bases left in between. The CDR3 nucleotides are TGTGCCAGCAGCTTAATGGTAGCGGCTAACAATGAGCAGTTCTTC. It encodes CASSLMVAANNEQFF.

The chain recombines TRBV7-9 with TRBJ2-7; 7 bases line up with TRBD1. The germline CDR1 and CDR2 sequences are SEHNR and FQNEAQ (reference sequence). This CDR3 is built from 13 residues. V gave up 6 bases and J gave up 1 base; unmatched junction bases: 3. CDR3 DNA: TGTGCCAGCAGGCCAGGGGGATCCTACGAGCAGTACTTC. Its translation: CASRPGGSYEQYF.

V gene TRBV6-1 combines with J gene TRBJ1-5, with 8 bases fitting TRBD1. Germline CDR1 is MNHNS and CDR2 is SASEGT. Germline trimming cut 4 bases from V and 4 bases from J; bases unmatched to any gene: 6. CDR3 length equals 15 residues. The CDR3 nucleotides are TGTGCCAGCAGTGGAGTACAGGGGGGTAATCAGCCCCAGCATTTT. Translated, it gives CASSGVQGGNQPQHF.

The chain employs TRBV7-3 and TRBJ2-3; unclear D gene. The length of the CDR3 is 15 residues. Between the trimmed V and J ends, which lost 3 bases and 2 bases, there was a span of 12 bases. CDR1 and CDR2 from the germline V gene are SGHTA and FQGTGA. In nucleotides, the CDR3 is TGTGCCAGCAGCTTCCGCGGAAGGAACACAGATACGCAGTATTTT. This codes for CASSFRGRNTDTQYF.

The chain joins TRBV7-6 to TRBJ2-7; 7 positions agree with TRBD1. Germline CDR1 reads SGHVS; CDR2 reads FNYEAQ. This CDR3 has 16 residues. V shed 0 bases and J 2 bases; nucleotides not matched to a gene: 7. CDR3 in DNA: TGTGCCAGCAGCTTAGCGACAGGGACATACCCCTACGAGCAGTACTTC. This codes for CASSLATGTYPYEQYF.

The chain has TRBV14 and TRBJ2-7; 9 bases line up with TRBD1. The CDR3 consists of 16 residues. Germline CDR1 reads SGHDN; CDR2 reads FVKESK. Trimming at V came to 3 bases and at J to 2 bases, leaving 8 bases not matched to a gene. CDR3 nucleotides: TGTGCCAGCAGCCATCTAACAGGGGGCGAAACCTACGAGCAGTACTTC. This encodes CASSHLTGGETYEQYF.